The clone carrying this T cell receptor (beta chain) has just a few counts. The antigen is undetermined. Only in-frame clones appear in the TCRdb table, and some are missing; sequencing was by immunoSEQ multiplex PCR. Of around 100,000 clones listed, approximately 82% are singletons. The source of the sample is a study of radiation and T cells in renal cell carcinoma. Documented time point: blood 4 weeks post-SBRT, at nephrectomy. Sample treatment: 15 Gy SBRT to primary tumor, nephrectomy 4 weeks later. Nephrectomy followed 15 Gy stereotactic body radiation by 4 weeks. Blood was sampled at baseline, 2 weeks and 4 weeks after SBRT. The germline gives CDR1 MNHNS, CDR2 SASEGT. There are 13 residues in the CDR3. V shed 5 bases and J shed 0 bases, with 7 bases lying between them. Notes on the study in general: Baseline intratumoral clonotype presence is unknown without pretreatment biopsies. Top tumor clonotypes rose in blood 2 weeks post-radiation, then contracted.

This sequence was found in a man aged 55 to 70 with renal cell carcinoma. The chain uses TRBV6-1 and TRBJ1-2; D possibly corresponds to TRBD1 (5 bases). The sample here was blood, taken from a patient whose treatment included radiotherapy and nephrectomy. CDR3 sequence reads: CASSSTANYGYTF. The CDR3, as DNA: TGTGCCAGCAGTTCGACAGCTAACTATGGCTACACCTTC.